These T cell receptor beta chains were read from a single sample in a study of T cell responses to AZD1222 COVID-19 vaccine. Some clones are missing from TCRdb's copy, which holds only in-frame ones; the method was immunoSEQ multiplex PCR. This table holds 80,000 or so clones, approximately 86% found once. The starting material was peripheral blood, obtained on day 0 of MenACWY control vaccination. The origin of the receptors is an adult in good health. Both conserved end residues are part of each CDR3. Each record gives: D gene, CDR3 length, clone size, V gene, J gene, CDR3 protein, CDR3 DNA. The D gene is left open where the match is weak. Only part of the rows carry a size: once, few, many, or a class if the clone is expanded.

D: .; length: 12; size: .; V: TRBV19; J: TRBJ2-1; CDR3: CASSNSYNEQFF; DNA: TGTGCCAGTAGTAATTCCTACAATGAGCAGTTCTTC
D: TRBD1; length: 15; size: .; V: TRBV24-1; J: TRBJ2-1; CDR3: CATSDPGTDVDEQFF; DNA: TGTGCCACCAGTGACCCCGGGACAGATGTTGATGAGCAGTTCTTC
D: TRBD1; length: 17; size: .; V: TRBV2; J: TRBJ2-3; CDR3: CASSELWDRENTDTQYF; DNA: TGTGCCAGCAGCGAGCTTTGGGACAGGGAGAACACAGATACGCAGTATTTT
D: TRBD1; length: 13; size: .; V: TRBV3-1/TRBV3-2; J: TRBJ1-1; CDR3: CASSQALGQGAFF; DNA: TGTGCCAGCAGCCAAGCCCTTGGACAGGGGGCTTTCTTT
D: .; length: 14; size: .; V: TRBV9; J: TRBJ2-3; CDR3: CASSVRQATDTQYF; DNA: TGTGCCAGCAGCGTCCGGCAGGCGACAGATACGCAGTATTTT
D: TRBD1; length: 13; size: .; V: TRBV6-5; J: TRBJ1-5; CDR3: CASSSTGGLTQHF; DNA: TGTGCCAGCAGTAGTACAGGGGGGCTCACCCAGCATTTT
D: .; length: 11; size: once; V: TRBV20-1; J: TRBJ1-2; CDR3: CSAERQLGYTF; DNA: TGCAGTGCTGAAAGACAGCTTGGCTACACCTTC
D: .; length: 14; size: many; V: TRBV19; J: TRBJ1-4; CDR3: CASSIDLAREKLFF; DNA: TGTGCCAGTAGTATAGATCTAGCCCGGGAAAAACTGTTTTTT
D: .; length: 15; size: .; V: TRBV7-3; J: TRBJ2-7; CDR3: CASSLYGTNSYEQYF; DNA: TGTGCCAGCAGCTTATATGGGACAAACTCCTACGAGCAGTACTTC
D: .; length: 14; size: .; V: TRBV25-1; J: TRBJ1-2; CDR3: CASSKSAGGTGYTF; DNA: TGTGCCAGCAGCAAATCCGCTGGGGGGACAGGCTACACCTTC
D: .; length: 13; size: once; V: TRBV6-4; J: TRBJ1-2; CDR3: CASSESGFGGYTF; DNA: TGTGCCAGCAGTGAGTCAGGTTTTGGTGGCTACACCTTC
D: .; length: 15; size: once; V: TRBV7-2; J: TRBJ1-3; CDR3: CASSLERASGNTIYF; DNA: TGTGCCAGCAGCTTAGAGCGCGCTTCTGGAAACACCATATATTTT
D: .; length: 13; size: .; V: TRBV6-5; J: TRBJ1-2; CDR3: CASTPIGGYGYTF; DNA: TGTGCCAGCACCCCCATTGGGGGCTATGGCTACACCTTC
D: TRBD1; length: 12; size: once; V: TRBV19; J: TRBJ2-1; CDR3: CASSKGGYEQFF; DNA: TGTGCCAGTAGTAAAGGGGGCTATGAGCAGTTCTTC
D: .; length: 16; size: .; V: TRBV7-2; J: TRBJ2-5; CDR3: CASSLVSLGGQETQYF; DNA: TGTGCCAGCAGCTTAGTCAGCTTAGGGGGCCAAGAGACCCAGTACTTC
D: TRBD1; length: 14; size: .; V: TRBV28; J: TRBJ1-4; CDR3: CASSPGGVNEKLFF; DNA: TGTGCCAGCAGTCCAGGGGGCGTTAATGAAAAACTGTTTTTT
D: .; length: 12; size: .; V: TRBV5-6; J: TRBJ1-1; CDR3: CASSLVFGDAFF; DNA: TGTGCCAGCAGCTTGGTTTTCGGGGATGCTTTCTTT
D: TRBD2; length: 19; size: .; V: TRBV11-2; J: TRBJ2-2; CDR3: CASSLPGLAGGQNTGELFF; DNA: TGTGCCAGCAGCTTGCCGGGACTAGCGGGGGGGCAAAACACCGGGGAGCTGTTTTTT
D: .; length: 12; size: once; V: TRBV27; J: TRBJ2-1; CDR3: CASTSPYNEQFF; DNA: TGTGCCAGCACCTCACCCTACAATGAGCAGTTCTTC